This paragraph covers one TCR beta chain sequence. The target antigen is unknown. This entry is derived from a study of post-analysis software for immune sequencing data. Study-level findings and limits: Compared with controls, patients showed significantly lower normalized Chao1 diversity.

cDNA libraries for TCR beta contained unique molecular identifiers. The yield from roughly 1 to 10 million T cells was roughly 500,000 cDNA molecules in total. TCRdb fed the PCR reads into MiXCR, producing one record per CDR3 protein. The sample has about 430,000 distinct CDR3 sequences; over 30% are singletons. This TCR derives from a girl aged 2 to 10 with multiple sclerosis. The sample taken for sequencing was blood.

The CDR3 DNA reads TGCGCCAGCAGCCAAGAGAAGGGGATTATGAACACCGGGGAGCTGTTTTTT. Its translation is CASSQEKGIMNTGELFF. The chain is built from TRBV4-1 and TRBJ2-2, with D perhaps TRBD1 (5 bases). The CDR3 spans 17 residues. Germline assignment: CDR1 MGHRA and CDR2 YSYEKL. V shed 0 bases and J shed 1 base, with 12 bases lying between them.